This T cell receptor beta chain is drawn from a study of cytomegalovirus exposure and HLA in healthy donors. This PCR relied on a set of 60 Vbeta primers and 13 Jbeta primers. Measured with immunoSEQ multiplex PCR; TCRdb has only the in-frame clones, and not every one. In the table there are 150,000 or so clones, approximately 71% of which are singletons. With 7 bases removed from V and 7 bases from J, the gap between germline ends came to 21 bases. The CDR3 extends over 15 amino acids. Germline loops: CDR1 WSHSY, CDR2 SAAADI. Study findings and constraints: TCR beta sequences reportedly predicted most subjects' HLA-A and HLA-B alleles accurately.

Concerning this clone: The antigen is not known.

The sequenced material came from PBMCs. This chain joins TRBV10-2 and TRBJ2-3, with D possibly matching TRBD2 (5 bases). This receptor was obtained from a man between 18 and 29 years old in good health and CMV-seropositive. The CDR3 nucleotides are TGCGCCAGCAAAATTAGCCGGGAAACCAGCAATACGCAGTATTTT. This translates into CASKISRETSNTQYF.